This TCR beta chain came from a study of shared clonotypes between healthy human individuals. This was a deep-level run. This table comes from immunoSEQ multiplex PCR, and its TCRdb copy is limited to in-frame clones, with some not included. The sample has about 2,100,000 clones; about 93% are singletons. A note on this clone: Its target is not known.

Germline V gene data show CDR1 as LGHNT and CDR2 as FRNRAP. The CDR3 has 19 amino acids. V lost 3 bases, J lost 1 base, and 22 bases lay in between. Naive CD8 cells lacked CD45RO and underwent positive selection for CCR7, leaving out terminally differentiated effector memory CD45RA+ cells. Study-level findings and limits: Estimated clonotype richness was generally higher in naive than memory subsets. The sampled material consisted only of blood, and tissue repertoires are likely to differ.

Sequenced: naive CD8+ T cells from PBMCs. V gene TRBV12-5 combines with J gene TRBJ2-1, with D perhaps matching TRBD2 (6 bases). This clonotype originated in a man between 18 and 35 years old in good health. Some clones in this sample may be carry-over from other donors' samples. CDR3 loop: CASGFTEREERASYNEQFF. The CDR3 region has the DNA TGTGCTAGTGGTTTCACCGAGAGGGAGGAGCGGGCTTCCTACAATGAGCAGTTCTTC.